This is a list of T cell receptor beta chains from one sample in a study of identical twins. TCRdb re-called the 5' RACE reads through MiXCR, storing one row per CDR3 protein. Of 250,000 or so distinct CDR3 sequences in the sample, approximately 8.3% were seen once. These same records also appear under a second study, on yellow fever vaccine responses in identical twins.

The sample was CD8+ T cells sorted from blood. The receptors shown here come from a young woman in good health. Each CDR3 is given with its conserved first and last residue. D genes are given only for firm matches. A clone size is listed for some rows: how often the clone was seen (once, few, many), or a class if it is expanded.

v_gene	d_gene	j_gene	abundance	CDR3nt	CDR3aa
TRBV4-3	TRBD2	TRBJ2-1	many	TGCGCCAGCAGCCAAGATTTGGCTAGCGGGAGTAGTGAGCAGTTCTTC	CASSQDLASGSSEQFF
TRBV7-6	NA	TRBJ2-7	many	TGTGCCAGCAGCTTAGACATTAACTACGAGCAGTACTTC	CASSLDINYEQYF
TRBV5-1	NA	TRBJ2-1	NA	TGCGCCAGCAGCTTAGGTGGGAGCCTTGAGCAGTTCTTC	CASSLGGSLEQFF
TRBV25-1	NA	TRBJ1-1	NA	TGTGCCAGCAGTGAATATCTGGATCGGAACACTGAAGCTTTCTTT	CASSEYLDRNTEAFF
TRBV27	NA	TRBJ2-1	many	TGTGCCAGCAGTCCGCTGGACAGCCAGGGTTGGAATGAGCAGTTCTTC	CASSPLDSQGWNEQFF
TRBV28	TRBD2	TRBJ2-1	NA	TGTGCCAGCAGCCCGAGACTAGCCGCCGAGGATGAGCAGTTCTTC	CASSPRLAAEDEQFF
TRBV20-1	NA	TRBJ2-7	NA	TGCAGTGCTAGAGCGATGGCTAGCAGTAACTCCTACGAGCAGTACTTC	CSARAMASSNSYEQYF
TRBV27	TRBD1	TRBJ2-7	few	TGTGCCAGCAGTTTATCCGGGACAGGGTACTACGAGCAGTACTTC	CASSLSGTGYYEQYF
TRBV27	NA	TRBJ2-7	NA	TGTGCCAGCCGCCCCGGGGGGCAGCCCTACGAGCAGTACTTC	CASRPGGQPYEQYF
TRBV29-1	NA	TRBJ2-6	many	TGCAGCGTTGTACCCGGGGAGGGGGCCAACGTCCTGACTTTC	CSVVPGEGANVLTF
TRBV3-1	NA	TRBJ2-2	few	TGTGCCAGCATTCCAGGACAGTCGAACACCGGGGAGCTGTTTTTT	CASIPGQSNTGELFF
TRBV20-1	TRBD1	TRBJ1-6	few	TGCAGTGCCGCCGAGACAGGGGCGGATAATTCACCCCTCCACTTT	CSAAETGADNSPLHF
TRBV29-1	NA	TRBJ2-2	many	TGCAGCGTTGTTTTTAGGTACACCGGGGAGCTGTTTTTT	CSVVFRYTGELFF
TRBV7-8	NA	TRBJ1-1	many	TGTGCCAGCAGCCCCCCCATGGACACTGAAGCTTTCTTT	CASSPPMDTEAFF
TRBV3-1	NA	TRBJ2-7	many	TGTGCCAGCAGCCAAGATGTCCACGAGCAGTACTTC	CASSQDVHEQYF
TRBV5-6	TRBD2	TRBJ2-1	many	TGTGCCAGCGGATATAGCGGGAGGGGAAAAAATGAGCAGTTCTTC	CASGYSGRGKNEQFF
TRBV6-2/TRBV6-3	TRBD1	TRBJ2-1	NA	TGTGCCAGCAGGACGGGGCAGGGGGTCCATGAGCAGTTCTTC	CASRTGQGVHEQFF
TRBV6-2/TRBV6-3	TRBD1	TRBJ2-3	few	TGTGCCAGCAGTCTCGACAGGGTGGGCACAGATACGCAGTATTTT	CASSLDRVGTDTQYF
TRBV20-1	TRBD2	TRBJ2-7	few	TGCAGTGCCTCAGCGGGAGGGACCTACGAGCAGTACTTC	CSASAGGTYEQYF
TRBV7-6	TRBD1	TRBJ2-7	few	TGTGCCAGCAGCCCCGAGGACAGGGGTTTGTACTTC	CASSPEDRGLYF
TRBV5-6	NA	TRBJ2-1	NA	TGTGCCAGCAGCTTTAACAACTACAATGAGCAGTTCTTC	CASSFNNYNEQFF
TRBV7-3	NA	TRBJ2-3	many	TGTGCCAGCAGCAGGTCGGGGGAAAGCACAGATACGCAGTATTTT	CASSRSGESTDTQYF